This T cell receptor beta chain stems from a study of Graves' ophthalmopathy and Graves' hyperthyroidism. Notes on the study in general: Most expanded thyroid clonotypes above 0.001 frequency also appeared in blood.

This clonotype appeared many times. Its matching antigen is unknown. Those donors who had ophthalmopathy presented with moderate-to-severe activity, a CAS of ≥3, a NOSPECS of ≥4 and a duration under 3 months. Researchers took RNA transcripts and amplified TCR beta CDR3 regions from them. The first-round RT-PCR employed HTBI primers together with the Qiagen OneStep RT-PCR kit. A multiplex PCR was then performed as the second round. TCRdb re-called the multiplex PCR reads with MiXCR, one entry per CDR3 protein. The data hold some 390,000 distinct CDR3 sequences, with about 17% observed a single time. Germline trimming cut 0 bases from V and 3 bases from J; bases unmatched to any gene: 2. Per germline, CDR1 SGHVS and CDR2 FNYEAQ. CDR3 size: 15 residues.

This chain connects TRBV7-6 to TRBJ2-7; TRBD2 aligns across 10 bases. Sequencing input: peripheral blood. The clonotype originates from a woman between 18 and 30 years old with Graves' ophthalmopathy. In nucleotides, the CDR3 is TGTGCCAGCAGCTTAGCACTAGCGGGGTTCTACGAGCAGTACTTC. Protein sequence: CASSLALAGFYEQYF.